Given below is one T cell receptor (beta chain) in context. CDR3 length: 15 amino acids. V lost 9 bases, J lost 0 bases, and 17 bases lay in between. Germline V gene data show CDR1 as SNHLY and CDR2 as FYNNEI. The sample belongs to a study of blood T cell repertoires in COVID-19. Original data processing: Amplification from reference gene primers served as the basis for estimated nucleated cell counts. Libraries were prepared by immunoSEQ multiplex PCR; TCRdb keeps only in-frame clonotypes and omits some of them. The V and J calls and the clone size are those of that table, but D and trimming were determined from the DNA. The sample includes around 87,000 clones, about nine tenths of them seen just once.

The specimen was peripheral blood. This chain uses TRBV2 with TRBJ2-5, with a weak D call TRBD2 (7 bases). The sequence derives from a man aged 50 to 59 with acute or convalescent COVID-19. CDR3 nucleotides: TGTGCCAGAGAGGGGGGGCTGAGAAACCAAGAGACCCAGTACTTC. It codes for CAREGGLRNQETQYF.